This TCR beta chain appears in the sequencing data of a study of shared clonotypes between healthy human individuals. The table came from immunoSEQ multiplex PCR; TCRdb's copy has only in-frame clones and leaves some out. This table holds 2 million to 3 million clones, 93% found once. This CDR3 spans 15 amino acids. V lost 1 base to trimming and J lost 4 bases, with 13 bases between them. Germline loops: CDR1 MNHEY, CDR2 SMNVEV (reference sequence). Investigators divided CD4+ cells into CD45RA+ naive and CD45RA-negative memory subsets. The TCR comes from a man aged 18 to 29 in good health. Some clones in this sample may be carry-over from other donors' samples. The rearrangement links TRBV27 to TRBJ1-2, with a tentative D call TRBD1 (6 bases). Sample: naive CD4+ T cells from PBMCs. Subset meaning: CD45RA+ positively selected. This chain's CDR3 is CASSLLGAEGYGYTF. The CDR3 DNA sequence: TGTGCCAGCAGTTTATTGGGGGCCGAGGGCTATGGCTACACCTTC.